This TCR beta chain was obtained from a study of shared clonotypes between healthy human individuals. As concerns this clone: What it binds is not known.

Study results and caveats: The four-donor shared clonotypes exceeded non-shared clonotypes in generation probability, with non-shared ones scoring lower.

Repertoires were generated with immunoSEQ multiplex PCR, while TCRdb's copy carries only in-frame clones and drops some. The sample has about 1 million clones; about 77% are singletons. Germline lookup yields CDR1 MNHEY and CDR2 SMNVEV (reference sequence). The CDR3 consists of 14 residues. With 5 bases removed from V and 4 bases from J, the gap between germline ends came to 11 bases. Naive CD4+ cells were CD45RA-selected; the remaining cells were memory. This clonotype was obtained from a man younger than 30 in good health. The gene calls are TRBV27 and TRBJ2-2; D may be TRBD2 (6 bases). The sequencing input was memory CD4+ T cells sorted from blood. Subset meaning: CD45RA-negative fraction. The CDR3 loop reads CASSLSSGTGELFF. Here the CDR3 DNA reads TGTGCCAGCAGTCTTAGTAGCGGCACCGGGGAGCTGTTTTTT.